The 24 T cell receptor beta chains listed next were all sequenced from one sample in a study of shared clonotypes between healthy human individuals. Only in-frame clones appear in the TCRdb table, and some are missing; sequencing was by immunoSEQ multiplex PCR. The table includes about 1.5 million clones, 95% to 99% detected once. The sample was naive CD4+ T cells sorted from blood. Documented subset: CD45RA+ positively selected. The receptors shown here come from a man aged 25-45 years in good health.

The CDR3 nucleotides read TGTGCCAGCAGCCCTGGGACTAGCACCCTGGAGCAGTTCTTC. This codes for CASSPGTSTLEQFF. The chain has TRBV7-3 and TRBJ2-1; 9 bases fit TRBD2. Germline V lookup: CDR1 SGHTA, CDR2 FQGTGA. The CDR3 consists of 14 residues. With 5 bases clipped from V and 10 bases from J, the junction kept 9 bases outside the gene matches.

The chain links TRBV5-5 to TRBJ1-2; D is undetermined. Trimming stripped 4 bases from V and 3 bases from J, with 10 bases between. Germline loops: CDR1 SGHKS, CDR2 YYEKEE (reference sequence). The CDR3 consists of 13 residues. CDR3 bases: TGTGCCAGCAGCCCTGGTGCAGACTATGGCTACACCTTC. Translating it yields CASSPGADYGYTF.

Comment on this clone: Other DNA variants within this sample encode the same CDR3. The CDR3 bases are TGTGCCAGCAGCCGACTAGCGGGAGGAGAGACCCAGTACTTC. It codes for CASSRLAGGETQYF. V gene TRBV7-6 combines with J gene TRBJ2-5; 13 bases align to TRBD2. Trimming cost V 5 bases and J 4 bases; bases outside gene matches: 1. There are 14 residues in the CDR3. Looked up from germline, CDR1 is SGHVS and CDR2 is FNYEAQ. The full variable domain, completed using reference TRBV7-6 and TRBJ2-5, is GAGVSQSPRYKVTKRGQDVALRCDPISGHVSLYWYRQALGQGPEFLTYFNYEAQQDKSGLPNDRFSAERPEGSISTLTIQRTEQRDSAMYRCASSRLAGGETQYFGPGTRLLVL.

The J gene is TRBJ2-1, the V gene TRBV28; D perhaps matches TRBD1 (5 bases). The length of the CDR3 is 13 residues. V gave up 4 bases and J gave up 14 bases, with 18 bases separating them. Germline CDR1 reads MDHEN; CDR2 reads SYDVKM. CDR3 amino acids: CASSSPSGLRKFF. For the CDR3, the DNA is TGTGCCAGCAGTTCCCCCTCAGGGTTACGTAAGTTCTTC.

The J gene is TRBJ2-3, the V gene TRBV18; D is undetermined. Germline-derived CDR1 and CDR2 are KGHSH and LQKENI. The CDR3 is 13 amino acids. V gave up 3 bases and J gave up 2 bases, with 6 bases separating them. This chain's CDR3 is CASSPFATDTQYF. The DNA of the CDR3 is TGTGCCAGCTCACCCTTCGCCACAGATACGCAGTATTTT.

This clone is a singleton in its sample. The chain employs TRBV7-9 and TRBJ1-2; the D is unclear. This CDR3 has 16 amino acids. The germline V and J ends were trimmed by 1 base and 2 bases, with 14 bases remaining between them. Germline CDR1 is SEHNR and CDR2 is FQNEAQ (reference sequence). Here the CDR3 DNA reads TGTGCCAGCAGCTTAGGACTCGACACTTACAACTATGGCTACACCTTC. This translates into CASSLGLDTYNYGYTF.

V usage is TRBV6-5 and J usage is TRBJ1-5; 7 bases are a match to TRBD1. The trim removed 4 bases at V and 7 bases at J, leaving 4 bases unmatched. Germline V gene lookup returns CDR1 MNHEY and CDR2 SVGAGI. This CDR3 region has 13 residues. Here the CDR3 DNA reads TGTGCCAGCAGTTCCTACAGGGGCCAGCCCCAGCATTTT. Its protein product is CASSSYRGQPQHF.

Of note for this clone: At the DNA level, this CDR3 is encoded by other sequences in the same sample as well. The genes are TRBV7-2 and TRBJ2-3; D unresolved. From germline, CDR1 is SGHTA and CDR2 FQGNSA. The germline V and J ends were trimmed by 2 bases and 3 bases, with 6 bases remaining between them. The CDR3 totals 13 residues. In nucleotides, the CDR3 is TGTGCCAGCAGCTTATCCGGGACAGATACGCAGTATTTT. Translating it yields CASSLSGTDTQYF.

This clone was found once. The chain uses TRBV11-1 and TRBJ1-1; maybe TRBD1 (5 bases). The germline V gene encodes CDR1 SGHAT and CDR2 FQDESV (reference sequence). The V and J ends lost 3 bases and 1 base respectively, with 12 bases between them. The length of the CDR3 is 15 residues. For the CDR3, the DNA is TGTGCCAGCAGCTTGGACACCTATTCGAACACTGAAGCTTTCTTT. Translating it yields CASSLDTYSNTEAFF.

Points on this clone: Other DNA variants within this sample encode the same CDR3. The CDR3 DNA is TGTGCCAGCAGTCTCAGGGGGGAGACCCAGTACTTC. It is translated as CASSLRGETQYF. V and J are TRBV28 and TRBJ2-5; 7 bases line up with TRBD1. This CDR3 is built from 12 residues. J was trimmed by 5 bases and V by 5 bases; bases with no gene match: 2. Germline V gene lookup returns CDR1 MDHEN and CDR2 SYDVKM.

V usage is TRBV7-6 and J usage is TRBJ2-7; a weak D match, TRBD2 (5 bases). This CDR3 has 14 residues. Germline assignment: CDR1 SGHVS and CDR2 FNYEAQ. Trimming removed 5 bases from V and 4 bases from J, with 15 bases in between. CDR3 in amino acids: CASSPGISGYEQYF. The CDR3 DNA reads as TGTGCCAGCAGCCCCGGCATAAGCGGTTACGAGCAGTACTTC.

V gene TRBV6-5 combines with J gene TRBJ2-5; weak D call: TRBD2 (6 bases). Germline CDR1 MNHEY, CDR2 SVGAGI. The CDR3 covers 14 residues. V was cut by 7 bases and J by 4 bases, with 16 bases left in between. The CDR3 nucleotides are TGTGCCAGCAACCCCGGGGGTTCAAGAGAGACCCAGTACTTC. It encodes CASNPGGSRETQYF.

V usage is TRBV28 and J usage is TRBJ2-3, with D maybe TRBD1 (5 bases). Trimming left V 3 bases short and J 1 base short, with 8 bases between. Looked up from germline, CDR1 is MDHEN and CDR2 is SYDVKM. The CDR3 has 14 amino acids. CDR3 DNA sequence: TGTGCCAGCAGTTTCCCACAGGGCACAGATACGCAGTATTTT. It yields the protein CASSFPQGTDTQYF.

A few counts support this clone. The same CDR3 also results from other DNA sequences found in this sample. The CDR3 sequence is CASSVVGETQYF. The CDR3 DNA reads TGTGCCAGCAGCGTAGTCGGGGAGACCCAGTACTTC. The chain is built from TRBV9 and TRBJ2-5; the D is unclear. The CDR3 totals 12 residues. The V gene lost 0 bases and the J gene lost 5 bases, with 5 bases spanning the gap. Germline V gene sequence: CDR1 SGDLS, CDR2 YYNGEE.

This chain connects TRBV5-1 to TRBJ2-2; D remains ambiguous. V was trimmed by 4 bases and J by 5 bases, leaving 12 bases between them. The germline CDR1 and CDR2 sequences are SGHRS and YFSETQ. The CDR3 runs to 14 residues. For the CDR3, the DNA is TGCGCCAGCAGCCCTGTGGGGTTAACCGGGGAGCTGTTTTTT. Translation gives CASSPVGLTGELFF.

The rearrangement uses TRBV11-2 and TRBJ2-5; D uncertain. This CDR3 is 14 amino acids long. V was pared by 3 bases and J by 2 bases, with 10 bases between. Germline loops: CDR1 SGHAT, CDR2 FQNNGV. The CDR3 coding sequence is TGTGCCAGCAGCTTGAGAGGACCTCAAGAGACCCAGTACTTC. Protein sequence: CASSLRGPQETQYF. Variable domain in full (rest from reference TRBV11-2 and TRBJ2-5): EAGVAQSPRYKIIEKRQSVAFWCNPISGHATLYWYQQILGQGPKLLIQFQNNGVVDDSQLPKDRFSAERLKGVDSTLKIQPAKLEDSAVYLCASSLRGPQETQYFGPGTRLLVL.

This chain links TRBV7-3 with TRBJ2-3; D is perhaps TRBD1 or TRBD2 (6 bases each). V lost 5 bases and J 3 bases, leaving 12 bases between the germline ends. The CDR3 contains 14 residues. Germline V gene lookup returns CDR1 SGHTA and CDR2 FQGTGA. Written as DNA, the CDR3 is TGTGCCAGCAGCCGAGGGGGGAGAACAGATACGCAGTATTTT. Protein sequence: CASSRGGRTDTQYF. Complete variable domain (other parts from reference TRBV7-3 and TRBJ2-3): GAGVSQTPSNKVTEKGKYVELRCDPISGHTALYWYRQSLGQGPEFLIYFQGTGAADDSGLPNDRFFAVRPEGSVSTLKIQRTERGDSAVYLCASSRGGRTDTQYFGPGTRLTVL.

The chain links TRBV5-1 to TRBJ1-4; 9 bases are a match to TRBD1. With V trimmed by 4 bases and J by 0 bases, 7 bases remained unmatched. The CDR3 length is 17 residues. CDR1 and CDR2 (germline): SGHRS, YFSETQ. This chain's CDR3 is CASSQGQGLATNEKLFF. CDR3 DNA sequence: TGCGCCAGCAGCCAAGGACAGGGGCTGGCAACTAATGAAAAACTGTTTTTT. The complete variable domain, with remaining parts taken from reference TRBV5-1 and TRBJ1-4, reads KAGVTQTPRYLIKTRGQQVTLSCSPISGHRSVSWYQQTPGQGLQFLFEYFSETQRNKGNFPGRFSGRQFSNSRSEMNVSTLELGDSALYLCASSQGQGLATNEKLFFGSGTQLSVL.

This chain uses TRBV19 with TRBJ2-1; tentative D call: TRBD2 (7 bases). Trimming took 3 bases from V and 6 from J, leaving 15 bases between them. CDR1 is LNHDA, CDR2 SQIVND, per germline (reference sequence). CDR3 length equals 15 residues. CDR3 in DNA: TGTGCCAGTAGTATGACTACAGGGAGGGGCAATGAGCAGTTCTTC. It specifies CASSMTTGRGNEQFF.

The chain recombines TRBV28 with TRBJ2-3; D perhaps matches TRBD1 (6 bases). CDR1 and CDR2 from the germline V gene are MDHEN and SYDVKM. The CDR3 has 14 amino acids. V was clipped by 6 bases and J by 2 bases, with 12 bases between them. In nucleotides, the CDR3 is TGTGCCAGCAGACCGCAGGGGATCACAGATACGCAGTATTTT. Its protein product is CASRPQGITDTQYF.

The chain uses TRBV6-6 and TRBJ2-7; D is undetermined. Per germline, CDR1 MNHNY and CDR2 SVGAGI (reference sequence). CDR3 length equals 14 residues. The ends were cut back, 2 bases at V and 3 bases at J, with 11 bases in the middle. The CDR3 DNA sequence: TGTGCCAGCAGTTACGAAATCAAGGGCTACGAGCAGTACTTC. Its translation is CASSYEIKGYEQYF.

The CDR3 bases are TGTGCCAGCAGTCCCCATTCTCCAGGGGAAGGGGAAAAACTGTTTTTT. This gives the protein CASSPHSPGEGEKLFF. The chain links TRBV28 to TRBJ1-4, with D possibly being TRBD1 (6 bases). Trimming left V 5 bases short and J 8 bases short, with 21 bases between. This CDR3 comprises 16 residues. Germline CDR1 MDHEN, CDR2 SYDVKM. The variable domain in full, with the rest retrieved from reference TRBV28 and TRBJ1-4, is DVKVTQSSRYLVKRTGEKVFLECVQDMDHENMFWYRQDPGLGLRLIYFSYDVKMKEKGDIPEGYSVSREKKERFSLILESASTNQTSMYLCASSPHSPGEGEKLFFGSGTQLSVL.

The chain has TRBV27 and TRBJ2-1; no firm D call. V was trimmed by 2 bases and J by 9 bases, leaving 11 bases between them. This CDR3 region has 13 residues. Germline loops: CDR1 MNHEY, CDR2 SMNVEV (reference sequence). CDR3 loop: CASSLAVAFEQFF. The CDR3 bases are TGTGCCAGCAGTTTAGCCGTGGCCTTTGAGCAGTTCTTC.

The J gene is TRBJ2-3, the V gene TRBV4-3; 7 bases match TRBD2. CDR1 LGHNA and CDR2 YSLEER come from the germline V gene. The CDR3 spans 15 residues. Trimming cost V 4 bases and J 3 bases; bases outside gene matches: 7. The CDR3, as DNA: TGCGCCAGCAGCCTCGAGCGGGGATCAACAGATACGCAGTATTTT. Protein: CASSLERGSTDTQYF.